Below are 10 T cell receptor beta chains sequenced from a single sample in a study of cytomegalovirus exposure and HLA in healthy donors. This PCR relied on a set of 60 Vbeta primers and 13 Jbeta primers. Measured with immunoSEQ multiplex PCR; TCRdb has only the in-frame clones, and not every one. This table has roughly 89,000 clones, about two thirds appearing once. The specimen sequenced was PBMCs. The receptor source for this set is a woman in her forties or fifties in good health and CMV-seropositive.

The table lists this clone with a few counts. This chain joins TRBV11-2 and TRBJ2-6, with D unresolved. The CDR3 has 15 residues. The germline V gene encodes CDR1 SGHAT and CDR2 FQNNGV. The germline V and J ends were trimmed by 1 base and 2 bases, with 6 bases remaining between them. This chain's CDR3 is CASSLAGPGANVLTF. The CDR3 DNA is TGTGCCAGCAGCTTAGCTGGGCCTGGGGCCAACGTCCTGACTTTC.

The chain links TRBV7-6 to TRBJ1-2; D is unresolved. CDR1 SGHVS and CDR2 FNYEAQ come from the germline V gene. The CDR3 has 14 amino acids. Trimming removed 5 bases from V and 8 bases from J, with 18 bases in between. This CDR3 is CASSPTTRLGGYTF. In nucleotides, the CDR3 is TGTGCCAGCAGCCCTACGACACGGTTGGGCGGCTACACCTTC. The full variable domain, with the rest looked up from reference TRBV7-6 and TRBJ1-2, is GAGVSQSPRYKVTKRGQDVALRCDPISGHVSLYWYRQALGQGPEFLTYFNYEAQQDKSGLPNDRFSAERPEGSISTLTIQRTEQRDSAMYRCASSPTTRLGGYTFGSGTRLTVV.

The chain has TRBV2 and TRBJ1-5; tentative D call: TRBD1 (5 bases). V was pared by 8 bases and J by 0 bases, with 14 bases between. In germline, CDR1 is SNHLY, CDR2 FYNNEI. This CDR3 comprises 15 residues. The CDR3 sequence is CASRRDLYSNQPQHF. The CDR3 DNA sequence: TGTGCCAGCCGCAGGGATCTATATAGCAATCAGCCCCAGCATTTT.

V usage is TRBV4-3 and J usage is TRBJ1-1; D call uncertain. CDR1 is LGHNA and CDR2 is YSLEER in the germline V gene. The length of the CDR3 is 15 residues. Trimming left V 0 bases short and J 4 bases short, with 12 bases between. CDR3 region: CASSQDLRVSTEAFF. In DNA, the CDR3 is TGCGCCAGCAGCCAAGATCTGCGAGTTAGCACTGAAGCTTTCTTT.

CDR3 coding DNA: TGTGCCAGCAGGAAGGGACAGGGAGGAAAGACCCAGTACTTC. Its translation is CASRKGQGGKTQYF. The V gene is TRBV5-6, the J gene TRBJ2-5; 9 bases are shared with TRBD1. Germline values: CDR1 SGHDT, CDR2 YYEEEE. V lost 5 bases to trimming and J lost 6 bases; unmatched junction nucleotides: 8. CDR3 length equals 14 residues.

This clone was seen just once. The gene calls are TRBV10-3 and TRBJ2-3, with 8 positions matching TRBD2. The junction had 4 bases not matched to a gene; V was cut back by 9 bases and J by 2 bases. The CDR3 is made up of 13 amino acids. Germline V gene sequence: CDR1 ENHRY, CDR2 SYGVKD. DNA for the CDR3: TGTGCCATAAATAGCGGGGACACAGATACGCAGTATTTT. As protein: CAINSGDTDTQYF.

This rearrangement joins TRBV19 to TRBJ1-1; possible D gene TRBD1, 6 bases. The CDR3 is 15 residues long. CDR1 is LNHDA and CDR2 is SQIVND in the germline V gene (reference sequence). V was clipped by 3 bases and J by 1 base, with 12 bases between them. The DNA of the CDR3 is TGTGCCAGTAGTATTGGGATAGGGGGGAACACTGAAGCTTTCTTT. This translates into CASSIGIGGNTEAFF.

The sample holds a few counts of this clone. The gene calls are TRBV27 and TRBJ1-2; tentative D call: TRBD1 (6 bases). Trimming left V 5 bases short and J 0 bases short, with 13 bases between. Germline CDR1 MNHEY, CDR2 SMNVEV (reference sequence). The CDR3 consists of 15 residues. Here the CDR3 reads CASSPGQFTNYGYTF. CDR3 nucleotide sequence: TGTGCCAGCAGTCCAGGACAGTTTACTAACTATGGCTACACCTTC.

This clone was picked up a small number of times. V and J are TRBV10-2 and TRBJ1-1, with 7 bases aligning to TRBD1. The CDR3 extends over 13 amino acids. Germline V CDR1 and CDR2: WSHSY, SAAADI. With V trimmed by 4 bases and J by 11 bases, 10 bases remained unmatched. CDR3 sequence: CASSVGEGGKAFF. The CDR3 DNA follows: TGCGCCAGCAGTGTGGGGGAAGGGGGCAAGGCTTTCTTT.

This chain joins TRBV2 and TRBJ1-5; possibly TRBD1 for D (5 bases). Germline V CDR1 and CDR2: SNHLY, FYNNEI. There are 13 residues in the CDR3. V shed 7 bases and J shed 3 bases, with 10 bases lying between them. For the CDR3, the DNA is TGTGCCAGCAAATCGGACAACAATCAGCCCCAGCATTTT. Its protein product is CASKSDNNQPQHF.